Below are 22 T cell receptor beta chains sequenced from a single sample in a study of a mutant IDH1 vaccine in newly diagnosed glioma. Their antigens are not known. This sample's time point: week 5, during vaccination. Doses comprised 300 ug of mutant IDH1 20-mer peptide each, plus topical imiquimod. Method: immunoSEQ multiplex PCR; TCRdb's copy keeps in-frame clones and lacks some. The repertoire holds 30,000 to 45,000 clones, with 80% to 95% as singletons. The sequencing here drew on PBMCs, taken from a glioma patient whose treatment included an IDH1 peptide vaccine. The receptors were gathered from a man in his fifties or sixties with glioma.

The chain combines TRBV5-6 with TRBJ2-7, with a tentative D call TRBD2 (5 bases). Germline values: CDR1 SGHDT, CDR2 YYEEEE. CDR3 length: 12 amino acids. The germline V and J ends were trimmed by 1 base and 4 bases, with 6 bases remaining between them. The CDR3 sequence: CASSLRGYEQYF. The CDR3 nucleotides are TGTGCCAGCAGCTTGAGAGGGTACGAGCAGTACTTC.

The chain employs TRBV27 and TRBJ1-2; D is unresolved. Germline V gene lookup returns CDR1 MNHEY and CDR2 SMNVEV (reference sequence). Trimming cost V 3 bases and J 2 bases, with 7 bases left between them. The CDR3 loop spans 13 amino acids. This CDR3 reads CASSFERNYGYTF. The CDR3 region has the DNA TGTGCCAGCAGTTTCGAAAGAAACTATGGCTACACCTTC.

The rearrangement uses TRBV30 and TRBJ2-1; D gene unclear. Trimming took off 4 bases at V and 7 bases at J, with 20 bases between the two ends. The CDR3 consists of 15 residues. Germline V gives CDR1 GTSNPN, CDR2 SVGIG (reference sequence). Here the CDR3 reads CAWNHGWALANEQFF. The DNA for the CDR3 is TGTGCCTGGAACCACGGCTGGGCCTTAGCAAATGAGCAGTTCTTC. The full variable domain, in which reference TRBV30 and TRBJ2-1 provide the parts outside the CDR3, is SQTIHQWPATLVQPVGSPLSLECTVEGTSNPNLYWYRQAAGRGLQLLFYSVGIGQISSEVPQNLSASRPQDRQFILSSKKLLLSDSGFYLCAWNHGWALANEQFFGPGTRLTVL.

This chain's CDR3 is CASSAKRVLSGEKLFF. The CDR3 DNA reads TGTGCCAGCAGCGCAAAAAGGGTCCTGAGCGGGGAAAAACTGTTTTTT. The chain employs TRBV7-2 and TRBJ1-4; D gene ambiguous. The CDR3 is made up of 16 amino acids. The germline V gene encodes CDR1 SGHTA and CDR2 FQGNSA. V dropped 5 bases and J dropped 8 bases, with 21 bases sitting between them.

This sequence joins TRBV12-5 and TRBJ1-1; perhaps TRBD1 as D (6 bases). V was clipped by 5 bases and J by 8 bases, with 9 bases between them. The length of the CDR3 is 11 residues. The germline CDR1 and CDR2 sequences are LGHNT and FRNRAP. Written as DNA, the CDR3 is TGTGCTAGTGGTAACGGGACAGAAGCTTTCTTT. Translating it yields CASGNGTEAFF.

The V call is TRBV2, the J call TRBJ2-1; D possibly uses TRBD1 or TRBD2 (5 bases each). Germline values: CDR1 SNHLY, CDR2 FYNNEI. This CDR3 has 14 amino acids. V shed 3 bases and J shed 3 bases, with 9 bases lying between them. CDR3 sequence (DNA): TGTGCCAGCAGTGAGAGGGGATTCTACAATGAGCAGTTCTTC. Translated: CASSERGFYNEQFF.

The gene calls are TRBV27 and TRBJ2-7, with D perhaps TRBD1 or TRBD2 (5 bases each). The CDR3 is 13 amino acids. Germline lookup yields CDR1 MNHEY and CDR2 SMNVEV (reference sequence). Trimming took off 10 bases at V and 5 bases at J, with 18 bases between the two ends. The CDR3 loop is CATSRGRAHEQYF. The CDR3 nucleotides read TGTGCCACCTCACGGGGCAGGGCCCACGAGCAGTACTTC.

The chain combines TRBV10-1 with TRBJ2-7; 8 bases map to TRBD2. The CDR3 runs to 14 residues. V lost 2 bases to trimming and J lost 3 bases; unmatched junction nucleotides: 3. CDR1 and CDR2 from the germline V gene are WNHNN and SYGVQD (reference sequence). The CDR3 DNA is TGCGCCAGCAGTGAGGCCAGCGGGAGCTACGAGCAGTACTTC. This translates into CASSEASGSYEQYF.

This chain uses TRBV10-3 with TRBJ1-2; TRBD1 matches at 9 bases. There are 12 residues in the CDR3. CDR1 is ENHRY, CDR2 SYGVKD, per germline. After removal of 6 bases from V and 8 bases from J, the junction contained 4 bases not matched to a gene. CDR3 residues: CAIRAGTGGYTF. The CDR3 DNA sequence: TGTGCCATCAGGGCCGGGACAGGGGGCTACACCTTC.

The chain employs TRBV18 and TRBJ2-7; unclear D gene. Per the germline V gene, CDR1 is KGHSH and CDR2 is LQKENI. Trimming cost V 3 bases and J 1 base, with 10 bases left between them. CDR3 length: 14 residues. The CDR3 nucleotides read TGTGCCAGCTCACCTACCACGTCGTCCTACGAGCAGTACTTC. Protein: CASSPTTSSYEQYF. Using reference TRBV18 and TRBJ2-7 for the parts outside the CDR3, the full variable domain is NAGVMQNPRHLVRRRGQEARLRCSPMKGHSHVYWYRQLPEEGLKFMVYLQKENIIDESGMPKERFSAEFPKEGPSILRIQQVVRGDSAAYFCASSPTTSSYEQYFGPGTRLTVT.

The chain carries TRBV18 and TRBJ1-3; possible D gene TRBD1, 5 bases. Germline values: CDR1 KGHSH, CDR2 LQKENI. CDR3 length: 15 residues. The V and J ends lost 3 bases and 5 bases respectively, with 14 bases between them. The CDR3 is CASSPSRGSRNTIYF. CDR3 DNA: TGTGCCAGCTCACCTTCGAGGGGATCGCGAAACACCATATATTTT.

The CDR3 nucleotides are TGTGCCTGGAGTTCGTGGGGACAGGCTGGGGCCAACGTCCTGACTTTC. Protein sequence: CAWSSWGQAGANVLTF. V and J are TRBV30 and TRBJ2-6; TRBD1 agrees at 8 bases. V shed 2 bases, J shed 2 bases, and the junction held 5 bases outside the gene matches. The CDR3 is 16 residues long. The germline V gene encodes CDR1 GTSNPN and CDR2 SVGIG (reference sequence).

This chain uses TRBV6-1 with TRBJ2-7, with 8 bases fitting TRBD1. There are 14 residues in the CDR3. V dropped 10 bases and J dropped 4; count of bases not matched to a gene: 12. Germline V gene sequence: CDR1 MNHNS, CDR2 SASEGT. The CDR3 DNA is TGTGCCATCACCCGGACAGGGAGTAATTACGAGCAGTACTTC. It specifies CAITRTGSNYEQYF.

The chain is built from TRBV5-6 and TRBJ2-5; maybe TRBD2 (6 bases). Trimming stripped 4 bases from V and 1 base from J, with 11 bases between. Germline V lookup: CDR1 SGHDT, CDR2 YYEEEE. The CDR3 runs to 14 residues. Here the CDR3 DNA reads TGTGCCAGCAGCCGCGGACTACGCCAAGAGACCCAGTACTTC. It specifies CASSRGLRQETQYF.

This clone was observed a single time. The rearrangement links TRBV7-2 to TRBJ1-1; TRBD1 might be the D (5 bases). This CDR3 is 14 amino acids long. Trimming removed 4 bases from V and 10 bases from J, with 19 bases in between. Germline CDR1 reads SGHTA; CDR2 reads FQGNSA. CDR3 sequence (DNA): TGTGCCAGCAGCTCAGGTAGTAGGGGCATCGTAGCTTTCTTT. Translating it yields CASSSGSRGIVAFF.

The chain carries TRBV30 and TRBJ2-1; 8 bases are shared with TRBD2. Germline values: CDR1 GTSNPN, CDR2 SVGIG (reference sequence). This CDR3 contains 14 residues. Trimming removed 5 bases from V and 0 bases from J; junction bases left unmatched: 3. Written as DNA, the CDR3 is TGTGCCTGGGATCGGGGGGGCTCCTACAATGAGCAGTTCTTC. Protein sequence: CAWDRGGSYNEQFF.

J is TRBJ2-7 and V is TRBV4-2; D gene unclear. CDR1 is LGHNA, CDR2 YNFKEQ, per germline. The germline V and J ends were trimmed by 0 bases and 4 bases, with 19 bases remaining between them. CDR3 length: 17 residues. The CDR3 sequence is CASSQDWALPQPYEQYF. The CDR3 DNA follows: TGTGCCAGCAGCCAAGATTGGGCGCTACCCCAACCGTACGAGCAGTACTTC.

The rearrangement joins TRBV4-3 to TRBJ2-7; TRBD2 matches 8 bases. The CDR3 sequence is 18 residues long. Germline loops: CDR1 LGHNA, CDR2 YSLEER. V trimming: 0 bases; J trimming: 7 bases; junction bases outside the gene matches: 17. The CDR3 nucleotides read TGCGCCAGCAGCCAAGATCGGGGGCGGGGGGCCTCCAGAGTGGAGCAGTACTTC. It codes for CASSQDRGRGASRVEQYF.

V usage is TRBV9 and J usage is TRBJ2-5; D perhaps matches TRBD1 (5 bases). Trimming stripped 1 base from V and 5 bases from J, with 12 bases between. Germline V lookup: CDR1 SGDLS, CDR2 YYNGEE. The CDR3 covers 14 residues. The CDR3 here is CASSVQGTDETQYF. The CDR3 region has the DNA TGTGCCAGCAGCGTACAGGGTACGGACGAGACCCAGTACTTC.

The V call is TRBV4-1, the J call TRBJ1-6; 7 nucleotides match TRBD1. V lost 1 base and J lost 4; bases outside the gene matches: 4. The CDR3 loop spans 16 amino acids. Germline lookup yields CDR1 MGHRA and CDR2 YSYEKL. The CDR3 nucleotides read TGCGCCAGCAGCCAAGGACAGGGAGGTTATAATTCACCCCTCCACTTT. This translates into CASSQGQGGYNSPLHF.

The chain recombines TRBV6-5 with TRBJ1-5; 9 nucleotides align to TRBD1. Germline CDR1 MNHEY, CDR2 SVGAGI. Losses at the gene ends were 2 bases for V and 4 bases for J; bases not matched to a gene: 3. This CDR3 comprises 15 residues. CDR3 sequence: CASSYDRGENQPQHF. The DNA of the CDR3 is TGTGCCAGCAGTTACGACAGGGGGGAGAATCAGCCCCAGCATTTT.

The J gene is TRBJ2-2, the V gene TRBV6-1, with TRBD2 matching 14 bases. Per germline, CDR1 MNHNS and CDR2 SASEGT. Trimming at V came to 6 bases and at J to 3 bases, leaving 0 bases not matched to a gene. This CDR3 has 15 amino acids. CDR3 amino acids: CASRGLAGDTGELFF. In DNA, the CDR3 is TGTGCCAGCAGGGGACTAGCGGGGGACACCGGGGAGCTGTTTTTT.